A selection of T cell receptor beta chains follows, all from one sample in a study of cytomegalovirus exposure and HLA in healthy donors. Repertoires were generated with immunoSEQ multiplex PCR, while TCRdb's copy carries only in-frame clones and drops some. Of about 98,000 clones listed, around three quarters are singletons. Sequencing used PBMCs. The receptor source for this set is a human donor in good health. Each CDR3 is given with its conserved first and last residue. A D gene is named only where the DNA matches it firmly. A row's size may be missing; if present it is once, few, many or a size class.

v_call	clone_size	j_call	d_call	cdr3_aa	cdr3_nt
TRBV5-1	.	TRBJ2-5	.	CASSRRTEGETQYF	TGCGCCAGCAGCAGACGGACAGAAGGTGAGACCCAGTACTTC
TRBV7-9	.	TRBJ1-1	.	CASSPGVQLNSGTEAFF	TGTGCCAGCAGCCCCGGGGTACAGCTAAATTCGGGCACTGAAGCTTTCTTT
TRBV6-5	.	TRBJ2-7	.	CASRGGSYEQYF	TGTGCCAGCAGGGGGGGATCCTACGAGCAGTACTTC
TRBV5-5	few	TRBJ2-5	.	CASSLVPVETQYF	TGTGCCAGCAGCTTGGTTCCAGTGGAGACCCAGTACTTC
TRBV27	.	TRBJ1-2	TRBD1	CASSLSLQGAYGYTF	TGTGCCAGCAGTTTATCGCTACAGGGGGCATATGGCTACACCTTC
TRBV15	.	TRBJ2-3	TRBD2	CATSRDRAGLAGAQVSDTQYF	TGTGCCACCAGCAGAGATCGGGCGGGACTAGCGGGAGCCCAGGTCTCAGATACGCAGTATTTT
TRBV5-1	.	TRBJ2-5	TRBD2	CASRQRLAVQETQYF	TGCGCCAGCAGGCAAAGACTAGCGGTCCAAGAGACCCAGTACTTC
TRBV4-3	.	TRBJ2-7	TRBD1	CASSQARGTGAYEQYF	TGCGCCAGCAGCCAAGCCCGCGGGACAGGGGCCTACGAGCAGTACTTC
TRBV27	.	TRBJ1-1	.	CASKLQGTNTEAFF	TGTGCCAGCAAGCTGCAGGGAACGAACACTGAAGCTTTCTTT
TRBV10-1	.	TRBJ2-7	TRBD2	CASSESRTSGLYEQYF	TGCGCCAGCAGTGAGTCAAGGACTAGCGGACTTTACGAGCAGTACTTC
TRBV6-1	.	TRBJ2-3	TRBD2	CASSPLSGGTDTQYF	TGTGCCAGCAGTCCCTTGAGCGGGGGCACAGATACGCAGTATTTT
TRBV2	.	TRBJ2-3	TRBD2	CASSDVGASGGADTQYF	TGTGCCAGCAGTGATGTAGGGGCTAGCGGGGGTGCAGATACGCAGTATTTT
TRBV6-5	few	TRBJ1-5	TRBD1	CAGQGGRGPQHF	TGTGCCGGACAGGGTGGCAGGGGGCCCCAGCATTTT
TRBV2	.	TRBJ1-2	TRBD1	CASTEWTGFRGDYGYTF	TGTGCCAGCACCGAGTGGACAGGGTTTAGAGGCGACTATGGCTACACCTTC
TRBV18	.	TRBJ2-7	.	CASSPPRRYEQYF	TGTGCCAGCTCACCGCCGCGGAGGTACGAGCAGTACTTC
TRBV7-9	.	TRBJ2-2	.	CASSSRVRSGELFF	TGTGCCAGCAGCTCCAGGGTTAGGAGCGGGGAGCTGTTTTTT
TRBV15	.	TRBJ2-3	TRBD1	CATSRGITGVGTDTQYF	TGTGCCACCAGCAGAGGAATAACAGGGGTGGGGACAGATACGCAGTATTTT
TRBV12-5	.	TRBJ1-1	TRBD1	CASGLRQGEFGEAFF	TGTGCTAGTGGTTTACGACAGGGGGAGTTCGGTGAAGCTTTCTTT
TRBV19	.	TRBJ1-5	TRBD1	CASRRTGGHQPQHF	TGTGCCAGTAGGAGGACAGGGGGTCATCAGCCCCAGCATTTT
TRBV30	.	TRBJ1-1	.	CASNTGGGRATEAFF	TGTGCCTCAAACACGGGAGGGGGTCGGGCCACTGAAGCTTTCTTT
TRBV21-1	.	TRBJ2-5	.	CASSRTGQWETQYF	TGTGCCAGCAGCAGAACAGGGCAATGGGAGACCCAGTACTTC
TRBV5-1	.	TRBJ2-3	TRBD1	CASSLVFGQGSRGTDTQYF	TGCGCCAGCAGCTTAGTCTTTGGACAGGGAAGCCGGGGCACAGATACGCAGTATTTT
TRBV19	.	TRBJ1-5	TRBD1	CASSIVGGGQGIFRAQHF	TGTGCCAGTAGTATAGTGGGAGGGGGACAGGGGATATTCCGGGCCCAGCATTTT
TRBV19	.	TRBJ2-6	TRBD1	CASSSTGTGGYAGANVLTF	TGTGCCAGTAGCTCAACCGGGACAGGGGGCTACGCTGGGGCCAACGTCCTGACTTTC
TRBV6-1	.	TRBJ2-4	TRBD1	CASSKGQGLLDIQYF	TGTGCCAGCAGTAAAGGACAGGGTTTGTTAGACATTCAGTACTTC
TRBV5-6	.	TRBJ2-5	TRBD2	CASSLGLAETQYF	TGTGCCAGCAGCTTGGGACTAGCGGAGACCCAGTACTTC
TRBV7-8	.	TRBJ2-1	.	CASSPGLSHNEQFF	TGTGCCAGCAGCCCCGGACTATCCCACAATGAGCAGTTCTTC
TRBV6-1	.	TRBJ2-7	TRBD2	CASSEPGLAGPTGEQYF	TGTGCCAGCAGTGAACCGGGACTAGCGGGGCCCACCGGCGAGCAGTACTTC
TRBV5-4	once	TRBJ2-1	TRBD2	CASSPAGGLVVNEQFF	TGTGCCAGCAGCCCAGCGGGAGGGCTAGTCGTCAATGAGCAGTTCTTC
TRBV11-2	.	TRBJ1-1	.	CASSFRVRAGPNTEAFF	TGTGCCAGCAGCTTCAGGGTCCGCGCAGGTCCGAACACTGAAGCTTTCTTT